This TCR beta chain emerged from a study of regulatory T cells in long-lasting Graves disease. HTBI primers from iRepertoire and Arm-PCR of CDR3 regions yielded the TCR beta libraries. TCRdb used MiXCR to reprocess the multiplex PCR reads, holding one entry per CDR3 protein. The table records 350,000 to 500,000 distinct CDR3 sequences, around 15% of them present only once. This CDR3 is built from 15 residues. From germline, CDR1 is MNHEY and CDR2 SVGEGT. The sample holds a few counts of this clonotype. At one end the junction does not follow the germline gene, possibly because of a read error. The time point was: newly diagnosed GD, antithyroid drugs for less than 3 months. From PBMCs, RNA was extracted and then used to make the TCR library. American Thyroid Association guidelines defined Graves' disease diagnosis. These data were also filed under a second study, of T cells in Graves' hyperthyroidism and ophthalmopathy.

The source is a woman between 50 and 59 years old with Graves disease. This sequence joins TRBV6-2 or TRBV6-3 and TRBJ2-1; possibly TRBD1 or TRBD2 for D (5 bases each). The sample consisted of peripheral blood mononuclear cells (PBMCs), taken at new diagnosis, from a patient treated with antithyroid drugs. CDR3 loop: CASGYAGTAYNEQFF. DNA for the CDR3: TGTGCCAGCGGTTATGCCGGGACGGCCTACAATGAGCAGTTCTTC.